This entry features one TCR beta chain sequence. This specimen belongs to a study of T cell changes during pregnancy in multiple sclerosis. Libraries were prepared by immunoSEQ multiplex PCR; TCRdb keeps only in-frame clonotypes and omits some of them. The sample consists of about 60,000 clones, more than 75% of them appearing once. The ends lost 6 bases at V and 2 bases at J; junction bases unmatched: 3. Germline assignment: CDR1 ENHRY and CDR2 SYGVKD. The CDR3 is 13 amino acids. The sample here was peripheral blood, taken in the second trimester of pregnancy. The TCR comes from a female donor with multiple sclerosis, enrolled in a pregnancy study. This chain connects TRBV10-3 to TRBJ1-1, with 7 bases fitting TRBD1. CDR3 nucleotides: TGTGCCATCAGGGGGACAGTCAACACTGAAGCTTTCTTT. Translating it yields CAIRGTVNTEAFF.